This entry concerns a single T cell receptor beta chain. No antigen is known for it. This sample was included in a study of cytomegalovirus exposure and HLA in healthy donors. Findings of the study overall: Diagnosis of cytomegalovirus status made by the classifier reportedly showed high specificity and sensitivity. In most subjects, TCR beta sequences reportedly gave accurate predictions of HLA-A and HLA-B alleles. A missense DCLRE1C variant was associated with V- and J-gene trimming of TCR beta chains in a later analysis, and an independent cohort replicated the association. Presence/absence analysis assumed near-uniform sequencing depth across donors.

CDR3 length equals 14 residues. The germline V gene has CDR1 ENHRY and CDR2 SYGVKD. V shed 6 bases, J shed 2 bases, and the junction held 5 bases outside the gene matches. A multiplex PCR was run with 60 Vbeta primers and 13 Jbeta primers. Sequencing was performed with immunoSEQ multiplex PCR; in TCRdb, only in-frame clones are kept and a portion is missing. The sample lists approximately 140,000 clones; about three quarters were seen once. The source material was PBMCs. The sequence was collected from a male donor in good health and CMV-seropositive. The chain links TRBV10-3 to TRBJ2-7; 9 nucleotides agree with TRBD1. The CDR3 loop is CAIRVGTGPYEQYF. CDR3 nucleotide sequence: TGTGCCATCAGGGTCGGGACAGGGCCCTACGAGCAGTACTTC.